This T cell receptor (beta chain) comes out of a study of shared clonotypes between healthy human individuals. Study-wide background: Donor composition was a couple of women and three men, aged 18 to 49. The study used three CD4 naive, three CD4 memory, two CD8 naive and one CD8 memory plate per donor. Study observations and caveats: When naive CD4 clonotypes were compared across a few donors, about 5% were shared.

CDR1 and CDR2 from the germline V gene are KGHSH and LQKENI. The CDR3 has 15 amino acids. The ends lost 2 bases at V and 7 bases at J; junction bases unmatched: 8. With regard to this clone: Its antigen is unidentified.

Original processing methods: Filtering differed, since immunoSEQ gave only junction sequences and no quality scores. Sequencing was performed with immunoSEQ multiplex PCR; in TCRdb, only in-frame clones are kept and a portion is missing. V and J calls and clone size follow that table, whereas D and trimming were derived from the DNA. This table has about 2.5 million clones, just under 95% appearing once. The TCR originated in a man between 18 and 29 years old in good health. Some clones in this sample may be carry-over from other donors' samples. The sample consisted of naive CD4+ T cells from PBMCs. Subset defined: CD45RA+ positively selected. V is TRBV18 and J is TRBJ2-7; TRBD2 agrees at 10 bases. The CDR3 DNA reads as TGTGCCAGCTCACCAAATCCGGGACTAGCGCGGGAGCAGTACTTC. Protein: CASSPNPGLAREQYF.